This T cell receptor beta chain was found in a study of blood T cell repertoires in COVID-19. Study summary: Whether acute or convalescent, the COVID-19 samples came from the United States, Italy and Spain.

Libraries were prepared by immunoSEQ multiplex PCR; TCRdb keeps only in-frame clonotypes and omits some of them. The sample includes more than 250,000 clones, around nine tenths seen only once; the top ten take approximately 5.4%. The V and J ends lost 2 bases and 4 bases respectively, with 10 bases between them. The CDR3 runs to 14 residues. The germline CDR1 and CDR2 sequences are SGDLS and YYNGEE. Participants came from some 26 US areas, aged about 18 to 89 years. Grouping used clinical history reported by participants in a survey and questionnaire. For recovered donors of Cohort 3, there were two negative PCRs, clearance, or symptom resolution.

The receptor comes from a woman aged 30 to 39 who had recovered from COVID-19. This chain connects TRBV9 to TRBJ1-3; D unresolved. Sequencing was done on a sample of PBMCs or T cells enriched from blood (not recorded which). The CDR3 is CASSVETQGNTIYF. In DNA, the CDR3 is TGTGCCAGCAGCGTCGAAACACAAGGAAACACCATATATTTT.